This TCR beta chain was sequenced for a study of shared clonotypes between healthy human individuals. Study overall: Per donor, three plates held CD4 naive cells, three held CD4 memory, two held CD8 naive and one held CD8 memory.

The germline CDR1 and CDR2 sequences are SGHTA and FQGNSA. Losses at the gene ends were 5 bases for V and 4 bases for J; bases not matched to a gene: 6. CDR3 length: 14 amino acids. Sorted subsets were amplified in replicate PCRs using 200 to 250 ng DNA, about 30,000 T cell genomes. Profiling relied on immunoSEQ multiplex PCR, and the TCRdb table lists in-frame clones only, not all of them. The data hold 2 million or so clones, with 85% to 95% observed a single time. Of note for this clone: Its target is not known.

Overall study results and limits: Richness estimates generally favored naive over memory subsets. Clonotype sharing among donors, it was expected, would be affected by sequencing depth.

The chain joins TRBV7-2 to TRBJ1-2; 8 bases agree with TRBD1. The receptor comes from a man aged 18-30 years in good health. Sequencing was carried out using naive CD4+ T cells sorted from blood. This sample's subset: CD45RA+ positively selected. CDR3 nucleotides: TGTGCCAGCAGCATCGGACAGGGTCCCTATGGCTACACCTTC. Its translation: CASSIGQGPYGYTF.